The clone carrying this TCR beta chain was seen only a few times. CDR3 length equals 19 residues. With 2 bases clipped from V and 2 bases from J, the junction kept 15 bases outside the gene matches. Germline V CDR1 and CDR2: LNHDA, SQIVND (reference sequence). Using RNA transcripts as the source, TCR beta CDR3 regions were amplified. Initially, a first-round RT-PCR of the TCR CDR3 employed the HTBI primer set. TCRdb reprocessed the multiplex PCR reads via MiXCR and lists one record per CDR3 protein. The data show 550,000 to 800,000 distinct CDR3 sequences, with roughly a sixth seen just once and 15% to 17% held by the top ten. These data originate in a study of T cells in Graves' hyperthyroidism and ophthalmopathy.

Sequenced material: blood. The chain couples TRBV19 to TRBJ1-5; TRBD1 aligns across 7 bases. This TCR came from a man aged 50 or older with Graves' hyperthyroidism. CDR3 DNA sequence: TGTGCCAGTAGTATACAAGAGGGACAGATGCCAACGGGCAATCAGCCCCAGCATTTT. This codes for CASSIQEGQMPTGNQPQHF.